These T cell receptor beta chains were read from a single sample in a study of blood T cells in healthy people across ages. From the 5' RACE reads, TCRdb called clonotypes with MiXCR, one entry per CDR3 protein. The table records 700,000 to 850,000 distinct CDR3 sequences, 53% of them present only once. Sequencing was done on a sample of blood. All receptors derive from an older man in good health. The conserved cysteine and the conserved F or W are not part of the CDR3 here. A D gene is named only where the DNA matches it firmly.

v_gene,j_gene,d_gene,CDR3aa
TRBV29-1,TRBJ2-7,TRBD2,SAWASGYEQY
TRBV11-2,TRBJ2-5,TRBD1,ASSQGQGRQETQY
TRBV18,NA,NA,ASSFTAYEQY
TRBV3-1,TRBJ2-7,NA,ASTQKGVFYEQY
TRBV24-1,TRBJ1-1,NA,ATSGRGPGTEAF
TRBV30,TRBJ1-2,NA,AWSVRNYGYT
TRBV29-1,TRBJ2-7,TRBD1,SVLRDRPYEQY
TRBV5-1,TRBJ2-1,NA,ASSLAGLASFDNEQF
TRBV2,TRBJ2-7,NA,ASMTTPYEQY
TRBV7-6,TRBJ2-3,NA,ASSLEGLGQGGPGRYAY
TRBV30,TRBJ1-2,NA,AWNPDGNYGYT
TRBV18,TRBJ1-1,NA,ASSPERRLQAAF
TRBV20-1,TRBJ2-1,TRBD2,SAGTNSGEQF
TRBV6-5,TRBJ1-1,NA,ASSTIPGTEAF
TRBV29-1,TRBJ2-5,TRBD1,SVEGPTGGEETQY
TRBV29-1,TRBJ2-4,NA,SVGTVLAKNIQY
TRBV3-1,TRBJ2-7,NA,ASSQEVGSGFEQY
TRBV27,TRBJ2-1,NA,ASSYGGRPHEQF
TRBV5-1,TRBJ2-1,TRBD1,ASSLRQGENEQF
TRBV5-6,TRBJ2-7,TRBD2,ASSLGTSFYEQY
TRBV29-1,TRBJ2-3,NA,SVVGPRVVDTQY
TRBV12-3/TRBV12-4,TRBJ2-1,TRBD2,ASSFGGRAYNEQF
TRBV20-1,TRBJ2-1,NA,SAMSGFYNEQF
TRBV11-3,TRBJ2-7,TRBD2,ASSPGTSGEQY
TRBV20-1,TRBJ2-5,NA,SARGTYQETQY
TRBV6-2/TRBV6-3,TRBJ2-1,NA,ASTKGSSPYNEQF
TRBV27,TRBJ1-5,TRBD1,ASSARTGAGQPQH
TRBV29-1,TRBJ1-1,NA,SVEDSAGVGTEAF
TRBV6-6,TRBJ1-2,NA,ASRVDIYGYT
TRBV20-1,TRBJ2-4,TRBD2,STTSGRGKNIQY
TRBV5-1,TRBJ2-6,NA,ASSSGTSDTGANVLT
TRBV29-1,TRBJ2-4,TRBD2,SVAGTSGAKNIQY
TRBV4-1,TRBJ2-5,NA,ASSRGPVQETQY
TRBV10-3,TRBJ2-1,TRBD2,AISESSGSNNEQF
TRBV11-1,TRBJ2-6,TRBD1,ASSRLRGGLGRGADVLT
TRBV28,TRBJ2-4,NA,ASRGGNRQY
TRBV5-1,TRBJ1-6,NA,ASSLLWGPNSPLH
TRBV27,TRBJ2-1,NA,ASSFTSMGRNEQF
TRBV5-6,TRBJ2-7,NA,ASSSRDTYEQY
TRBV6-5,TRBJ2-1,TRBD2,ASSYLTGAGGKLRNEQF
TRBV5-4,TRBJ2-5,TRBD2,ASSLTTSGVVEQY
TRBV4-1,TRBJ2-2,TRBD2,ASSRIVAGGRTGELF